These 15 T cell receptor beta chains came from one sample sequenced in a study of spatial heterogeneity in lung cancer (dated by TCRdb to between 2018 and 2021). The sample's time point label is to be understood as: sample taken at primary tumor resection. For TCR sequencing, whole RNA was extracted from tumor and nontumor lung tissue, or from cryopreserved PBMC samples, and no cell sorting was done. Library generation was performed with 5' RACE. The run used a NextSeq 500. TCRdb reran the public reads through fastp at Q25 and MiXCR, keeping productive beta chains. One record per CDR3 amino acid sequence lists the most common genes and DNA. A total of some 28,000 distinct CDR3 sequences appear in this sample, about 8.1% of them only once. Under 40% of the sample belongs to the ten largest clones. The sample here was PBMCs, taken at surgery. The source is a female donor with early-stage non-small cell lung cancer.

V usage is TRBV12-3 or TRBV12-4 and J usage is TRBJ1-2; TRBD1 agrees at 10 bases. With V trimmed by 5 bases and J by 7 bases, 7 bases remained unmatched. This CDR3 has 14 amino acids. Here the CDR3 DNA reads TGTGCCAGCAGTGAGACAGGGGGCGCCGGTGGCTACACCTTC. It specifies CASSETGGAGGYTF.

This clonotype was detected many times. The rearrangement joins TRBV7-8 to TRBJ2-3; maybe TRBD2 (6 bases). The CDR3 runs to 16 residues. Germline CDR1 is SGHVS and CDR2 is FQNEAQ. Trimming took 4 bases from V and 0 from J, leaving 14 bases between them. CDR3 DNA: TGTGCCAGCAGCTCCACACTAGCAGCCAGCACAGATACGCAGTATTTT. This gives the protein CASSSTLAASTDTQYF. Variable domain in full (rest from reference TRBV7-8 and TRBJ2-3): GAGVSQSPRYKVAKRGQDVALRCDPISGHVSLFWYQQALGQGPEFLTYFQNEAQLDKSGLPSDRFFAERPEGSVSTLKIQRTQQEDSAVYLCASSSTLAASTDTQYFGPGTRLTVL.

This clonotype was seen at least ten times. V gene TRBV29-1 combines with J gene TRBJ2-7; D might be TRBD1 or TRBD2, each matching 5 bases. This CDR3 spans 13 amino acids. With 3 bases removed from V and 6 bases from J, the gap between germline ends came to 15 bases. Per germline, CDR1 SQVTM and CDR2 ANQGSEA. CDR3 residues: CSVETGTNPEQYF. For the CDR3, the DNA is TGCAGCGTTGAGACCGGGACCAATCCCGAGCAGTACTTC.

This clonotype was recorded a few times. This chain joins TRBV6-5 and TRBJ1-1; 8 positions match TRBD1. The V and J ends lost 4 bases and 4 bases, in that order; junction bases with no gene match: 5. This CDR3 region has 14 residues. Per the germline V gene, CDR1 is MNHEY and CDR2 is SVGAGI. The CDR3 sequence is CASSFDRGGTEAFF. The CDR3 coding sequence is TGTGCCAGCAGTTTCGACAGGGGAGGCACTGAAGCTTTCTTT.

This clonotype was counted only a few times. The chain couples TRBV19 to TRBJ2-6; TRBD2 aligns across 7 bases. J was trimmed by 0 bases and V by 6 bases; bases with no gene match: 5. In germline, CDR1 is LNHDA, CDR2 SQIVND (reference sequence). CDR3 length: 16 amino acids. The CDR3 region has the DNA TGTGCCAGTAGGCTAGCGGACAACTCTGGGGCCAACGTCCTGACTTTC. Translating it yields CASRLADNSGANVLTF.

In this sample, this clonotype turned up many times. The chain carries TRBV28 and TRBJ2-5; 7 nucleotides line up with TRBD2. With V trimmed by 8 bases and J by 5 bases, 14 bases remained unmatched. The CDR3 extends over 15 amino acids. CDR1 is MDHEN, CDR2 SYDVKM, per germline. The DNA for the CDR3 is TGTGCCAGCTCCCAAATCCAGGGAGGGTGGGAGACCCAGTACTTC. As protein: CASSQIQGGWETQYF. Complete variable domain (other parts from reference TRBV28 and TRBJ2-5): DVKVTQSSRYLVKRTGEKVFLECVQDMDHENMFWYRQDPGLGLRLIYFSYDVKMKEKGDIPEGYSVSREKKERFSLILESASTNQTSMYLCASSQIQGGWETQYFGPGTRLLVL.

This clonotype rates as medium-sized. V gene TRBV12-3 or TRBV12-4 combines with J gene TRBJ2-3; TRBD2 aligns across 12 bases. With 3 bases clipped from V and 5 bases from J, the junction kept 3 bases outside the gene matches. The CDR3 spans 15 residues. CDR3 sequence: CASSLAGLAGDTQYF. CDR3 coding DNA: TGTGCCAGCAGTTTGGCGGGACTAGCGGGAGATACGCAGTATTTT.

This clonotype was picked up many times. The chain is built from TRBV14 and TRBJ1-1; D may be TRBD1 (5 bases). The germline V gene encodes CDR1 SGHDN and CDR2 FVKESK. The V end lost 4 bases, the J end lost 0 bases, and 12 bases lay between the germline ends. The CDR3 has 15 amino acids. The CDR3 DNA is TGTGCCAGCAGCCGTCGACAGACTTTGAACACTGAAGCTTTCTTT. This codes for CASSRRQTLNTEAFF.

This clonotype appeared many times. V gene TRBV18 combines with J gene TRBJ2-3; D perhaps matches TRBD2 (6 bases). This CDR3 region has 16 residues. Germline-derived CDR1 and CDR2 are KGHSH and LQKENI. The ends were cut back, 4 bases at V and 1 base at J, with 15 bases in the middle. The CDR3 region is CASSLRDSYRTDTQYF. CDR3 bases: TGTGCCAGCTCACTCCGGGACTCCTACCGCACAGATACGCAGTATTTT. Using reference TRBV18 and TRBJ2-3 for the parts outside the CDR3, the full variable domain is NAGVMQNPRHLVRRRGQEARLRCSPMKGHSHVYWYRQLPEEGLKFMVYLQKENIIDESGMPKERFSAEFPKEGPSILRIQQVVRGDSAAYFCASSLRDSYRTDTQYFGPGTRLTVL.

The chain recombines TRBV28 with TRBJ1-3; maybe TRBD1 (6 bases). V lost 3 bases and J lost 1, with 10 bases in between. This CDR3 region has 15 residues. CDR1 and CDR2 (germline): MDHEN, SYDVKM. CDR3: CASSFAGASGNTIYF. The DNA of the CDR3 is TGTGCCAGCAGTTTTGCAGGGGCGTCTGGAAACACCATATATTTT. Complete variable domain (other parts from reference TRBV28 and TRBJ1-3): DVKVTQSSRYLVKRTGEKVFLECVQDMDHENMFWYRQDPGLGLRLIYFSYDVKMKEKGDIPEGYSVSREKKERFSLILESASTNQTSMYLCASSFAGASGNTIYFGEGSWLTVV.

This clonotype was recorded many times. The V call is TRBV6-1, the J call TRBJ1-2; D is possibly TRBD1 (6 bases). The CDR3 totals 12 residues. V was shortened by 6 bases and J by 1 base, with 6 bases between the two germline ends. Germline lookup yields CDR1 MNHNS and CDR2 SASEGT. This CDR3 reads CASRDSNYGYTF. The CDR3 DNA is TGTGCCAGCAGGGACAGTAACTATGGCTACACCTTC.

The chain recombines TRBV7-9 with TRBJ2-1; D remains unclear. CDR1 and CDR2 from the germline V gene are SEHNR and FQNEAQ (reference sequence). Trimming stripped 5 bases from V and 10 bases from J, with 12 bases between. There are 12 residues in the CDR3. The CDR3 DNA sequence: TGTGCCAGCAGCCCTCACTATAAAGAGCAGTTCTTC. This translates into CASSPHYKEQFF.

CDR3 sequence reads: CATSDKIGVSYNEQFF. CDR3 nucleotide sequence: TGTGCCACCAGCGATAAGATCGGGGTTTCCTACAATGAGCAGTTCTTC. The genes are TRBV15 and TRBJ2-1, with TRBD2 as a possible D gene (5 bases). Per germline, CDR1 LNHNV and CDR2 YYDKDF (reference sequence). The V and J ends lost 5 bases and 1 base respectively, with 15 bases between them. CDR3 length: 16 residues.

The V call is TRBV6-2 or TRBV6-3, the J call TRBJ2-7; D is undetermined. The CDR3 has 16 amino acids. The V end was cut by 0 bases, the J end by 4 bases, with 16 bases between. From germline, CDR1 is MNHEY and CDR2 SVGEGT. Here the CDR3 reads CASSYSIKATEYEQYV. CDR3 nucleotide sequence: TGTGCCAGCAGTTACTCGATCAAAGCTACGGAGTACGAGCAGTACGTC.

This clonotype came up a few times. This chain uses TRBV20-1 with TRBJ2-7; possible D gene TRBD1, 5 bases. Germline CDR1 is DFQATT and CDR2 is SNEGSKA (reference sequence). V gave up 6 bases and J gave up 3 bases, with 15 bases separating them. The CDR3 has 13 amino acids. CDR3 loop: CSANTDSYYEQYF. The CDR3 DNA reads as TGCAGTGCCAACACCGACAGCTACTACGAGCAGTACTTC.